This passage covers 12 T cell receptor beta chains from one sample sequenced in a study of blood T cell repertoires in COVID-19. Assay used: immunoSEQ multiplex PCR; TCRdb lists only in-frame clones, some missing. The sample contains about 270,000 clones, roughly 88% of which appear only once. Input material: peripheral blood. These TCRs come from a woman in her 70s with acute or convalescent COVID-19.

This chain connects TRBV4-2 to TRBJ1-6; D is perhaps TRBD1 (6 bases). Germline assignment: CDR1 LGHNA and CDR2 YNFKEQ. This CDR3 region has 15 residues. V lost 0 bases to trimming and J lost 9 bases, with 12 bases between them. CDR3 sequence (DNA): TGTGCCAGCAGCCAAGATCGGAGGACAGCTTCACCCCTCCACTTT. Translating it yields CASSQDRRTASPLHF.

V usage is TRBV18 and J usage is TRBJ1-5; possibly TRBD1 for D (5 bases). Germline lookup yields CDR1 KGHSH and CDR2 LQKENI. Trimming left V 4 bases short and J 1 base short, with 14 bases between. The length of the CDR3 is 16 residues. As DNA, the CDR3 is TGTGCCAGCTCACTACTACCGGGGGGGAGCAATCAGCCCCAGCATTTT. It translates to CASSLLPGGSNQPQHF.

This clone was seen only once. CDR3 nucleotides: TGTGCCAGCAGCTTAGGTCTTAACTATGGCTACACCTTC. Encoded protein: CASSLGLNYGYTF. The V and J genes are TRBV11-2 and TRBJ1-2; no reliable D call. Germline assignment: CDR1 SGHAT and CDR2 FQNNGV. Trimming cost V 1 base and J 1 base, with 4 bases left between them. This CDR3 region has 13 residues.

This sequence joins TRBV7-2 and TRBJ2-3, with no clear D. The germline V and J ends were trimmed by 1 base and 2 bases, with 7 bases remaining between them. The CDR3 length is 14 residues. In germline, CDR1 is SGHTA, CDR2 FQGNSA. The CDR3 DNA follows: TGTGCCAGCAGCTTAGGGCTAGTCACAGATACGCAGTATTTT. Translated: CASSLGLVTDTQYF.

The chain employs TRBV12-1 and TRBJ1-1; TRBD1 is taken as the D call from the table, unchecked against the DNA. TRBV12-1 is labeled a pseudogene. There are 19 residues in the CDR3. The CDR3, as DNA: TGTGCCAGCAGCTTTGGCCCACCCACCCCGGACAGGGGCTGCGCTGAAGCTTTCTTT. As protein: CASSFGPPTPDRGCAEAFF.

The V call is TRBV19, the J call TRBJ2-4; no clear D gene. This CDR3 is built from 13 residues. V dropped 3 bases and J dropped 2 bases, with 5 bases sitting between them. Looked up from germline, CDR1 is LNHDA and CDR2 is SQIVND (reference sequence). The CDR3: CASSIHSKNIQYF. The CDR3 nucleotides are TGTGCCAGTAGTATCCACTCCAAAAACATTCAGTACTTC.

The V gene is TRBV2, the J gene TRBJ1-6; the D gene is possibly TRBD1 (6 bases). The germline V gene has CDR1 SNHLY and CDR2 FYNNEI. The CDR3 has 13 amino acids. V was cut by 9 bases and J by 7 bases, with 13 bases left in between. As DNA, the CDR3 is TGTGCCAGTAACAGGGACGGAAATTCACCCCTCCACTTT. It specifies CASNRDGNSPLHF.

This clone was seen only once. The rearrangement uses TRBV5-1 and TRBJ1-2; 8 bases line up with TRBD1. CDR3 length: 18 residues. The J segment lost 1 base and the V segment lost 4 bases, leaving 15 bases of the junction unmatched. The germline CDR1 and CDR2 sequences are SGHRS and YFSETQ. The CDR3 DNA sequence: TGCGCCAGCAGCCGACTATCCGGGACAGGCGATATTAACTATGGCTACACCTTC. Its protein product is CASSRLSGTGDINYGYTF.

The DNA for the CDR3 is TGTGCCAGTAGTAAGGCACAGGGAGTCGGGGAGCTGTTTTTT. Translated: CASSKAQGVGELFF. The chain combines TRBV19 with TRBJ2-2; D possibly corresponds to TRBD1 (6 bases). The germline V gene encodes CDR1 LNHDA and CDR2 SQIVND (reference sequence). Deletions cut 4 bases from V and 7 bases from J, with 13 bases between. This CDR3 comprises 14 residues.

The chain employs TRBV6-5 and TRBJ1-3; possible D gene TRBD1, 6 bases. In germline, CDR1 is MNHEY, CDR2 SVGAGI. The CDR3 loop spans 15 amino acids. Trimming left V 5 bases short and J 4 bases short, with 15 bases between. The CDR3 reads CASSSHYREGNTIYF. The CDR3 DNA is TGTGCCAGCAGTAGCCATTACAGGGAGGGAAACACCATATATTTT.

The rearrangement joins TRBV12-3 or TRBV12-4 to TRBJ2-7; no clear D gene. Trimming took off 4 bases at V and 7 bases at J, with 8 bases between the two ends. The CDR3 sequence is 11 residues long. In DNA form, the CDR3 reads TGTGCCAGCAGTTCCGCTAATGAGCAGTACTTC. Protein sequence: CASSSANEQYF.

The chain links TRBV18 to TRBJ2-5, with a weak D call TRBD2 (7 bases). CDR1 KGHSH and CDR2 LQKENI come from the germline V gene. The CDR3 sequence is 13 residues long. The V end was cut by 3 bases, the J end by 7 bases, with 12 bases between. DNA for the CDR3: TGTGCCAGCTCACCTTCAGGGGAGGGGACCCAGTACTTC. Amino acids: CASSPSGEGTQYF.